A selection of T cell receptor beta chains follows, all from one sample in a study of human T cells and chemical hapten exposure. TCRdb reprocessed the 5' RACE reads via MiXCR and lists one record per CDR3 protein. Counted here are over 70,000 distinct CDR3 sequences, approximately 15% occurring once; the ten biggest clones make up under 7.5%. These receptors all stem from a female donor in good health. Both conserved end residues are part of each CDR3. The D gene is left open where the match is weak. Size values are once, few and many counts, or a class for expanded clones, and some rows have none.

>TRBV10-3|TRBJ1-3|few|NA
TGTGCCACCGGTACGGGGAGGGGAGGATCTGGAAACACCATATATTTT
CATGTGRGGSGNTIYF
>TRBV12-3/TRBV12-4|TRBJ2-7|NA|TRBD2
TGTGCCAGTCGGCGGACTAGCGGGGATGACGAGCAGTACTTC
CASRRTSGDDEQYF
>TRBV7-8|TRBJ2-1|NA|NA
TGTGCCAGCAGGAGGGGGGGAGTTGGCAATGAGCAGTTCTTC
CASRRGGVGNEQFF
>TRBV6-6|TRBJ1-1|NA|NA
TGTGCCAGCAGAACCCCCTCCGGCGTTGAAGCTTTCTTT
CASRTPSGVEAFF
>TRBV6-2/TRBV6-3|TRBJ2-3|NA|NA
TGTGCCAGCAGCCCCGTGAGAAGTACTAGCACAGATACGCAGTATTTT
CASSPVRSTSTDTQYF
>TRBV10-3|TRBJ1-1|NA|NA
TGTGCCATCGGGGGGGGGGGCCTGAACACTGAAGCTTTCTTT
CAIGGGGLNTEAFF
>TRBV7-2|TRBJ2-7|few|NA
TGTGCCAGCAGCCTCGGGCCGTCCAACGAGCAGTACTTC
CASSLGPSNEQYF
>TRBV4-1|TRBJ2-1|many|NA
TGCGCCAGCAGCCAAGAGGGGCGCTCCTTCAATGAGCAGTTCTTC
CASSQEGRSFNEQFF
>TRBV20-1|TRBJ1-2|NA|NA
TGCAGTGCTAGAGCAATAAGAGGGGTATATGGCTACACCTTC
CSARAIRGVYGYTF
>TRBV5-6|TRBJ2-1|NA|NA
TGTGCCAGCAGCTTGTTCCAGGATTACAATGAGCAGTTCTTC
CASSLFQDYNEQFF
>TRBV29-1|TRBJ1-2|NA|NA
TGCAGCGCCCGAACGGGGGCTAACTATGGCTACACCTTC
CSARTGANYGYTF
>TRBV29-1|TRBJ2-1|few|TRBD2
TGCAGCGTTGAGCCCTTCTCTAGCGGGGCGAATGAGCAGTTCTTC
CSVEPFSSGANEQFF
>TRBV10-3|TRBJ1-3|few|NA
TGTGCCATCAGTGACAATCGCTCTGGAAACACCATATATTTT
CAISDNRSGNTIYF
>TRBV6-5|TRBJ2-3|NA|NA
TGTGCCAGCAGTTACTCGACGGGGGAGCCAGATACGCAGTATTTT
CASSYSTGEPDTQYF
>TRBV20-1|TRBJ1-1|few|NA
TGCAGTGCTAGGGGGGTTCTAATGAACACTGAAGCTTTCTTT
CSARGVLMNTEAFF
>TRBV20-1|TRBJ2-1|NA|TRBD2
TGCAGTGCTAGTGTACGGGACGGGGGGATCCTCAATGAGCAGTTCTTC
CSASVRDGGILNEQFF
>TRBV5-1|TRBJ1-3|NA|NA
TGCGCCAGCAGCTTGACAGGATCTGGAAACACCATATATTTT
CASSLTGSGNTIYF
>TRBV4-2|TRBJ2-2|NA|TRBD2
TGTGCCAGCAGCCCCCTACTAGCGGGAGGAGAAACCGGGGAGCTGTTTTTT
CASSPLLAGGETGELFF
>TRBV11-1|TRBJ2-7|NA|TRBD1
TGTGCCAGCAGCTTAGGCAGGGGGCGCTTCGAGCAGTACTTC
CASSLGRGRFEQYF
>TRBV7-6|TRBJ2-1|few|TRBD2
TGTGCCAGCAGCTTACTAGCGGGGCAAGTCCTTAGCTCCTACAATGAGCAGTTCTTC
CASSLLAGQVLSSYNEQFF
>TRBV29-1|TRBJ2-7|few|NA
TGCAGCGTTGCCGCGGGGAACTACGAGCAGTACTTC
CSVAAGNYEQYF
>TRBV29-1|TRBJ1-3|NA|NA
TGCAGCGTTGGAGGGACCAGAAACACCATATATTTT
CSVGGTRNTIYF
>TRBV3-1|TRBJ1-4|medium-sized|NA
TGTGCCAGCAGCCCCCCCTCCAGGGCCGAAAAACTGTTTTTT
CASSPPSRAEKLFF
>TRBV27|TRBJ1-1|NA|TRBD1
TGTGCCAGCAGACTCAGGGGGATGAACACTGAAGCTTTCTTT
CASRLRGMNTEAFF
>TRBV7-8|TRBJ2-7|many|TRBD2
TGTGCCAGCAGCTTATACCCTCGGACTAGCGGGAGGGACGAGCAGTACTTC
CASSLYPRTSGRDEQYF
>TRBV12-1|TRBJ1-1|NA|NA
TGTGCCAGCAGCTCCCGGGACAGCAAAGCTTTCTTT
CASSSRDSKAFF
>TRBV24-1|TRBJ2-3|once|TRBD2
TGTGCCACCAGTGATTACGGCAGCGGGAGGGATACGCAGTATTTT
CATSDYGSGRDTQYF
>TRBV5-1|TRBJ1-2|few|TRBD1
TGCGCCAGCAGCTCCCTGGGACAGGGAAACTATGGCTACACCTTC
CASSSLGQGNYGYTF
>TRBV18|TRBJ1-5|NA|NA
TGTGACAGCTCACCGGACCTTAACCAGCCCCAGCATTTT
CDSSPDLNQPQHF
>TRBV27|TRBJ2-7|NA|NA
TGTGCCAGCAGTTTATCGTGGCAGATCCCCTACGAGCAGTACTTC
CASSLSWQIPYEQYF
>TRBV20-1|TRBJ1-1|few|NA
TGCAGTGCTAGCAGGGCGATTAACACTGAAGCTTTCTTT
CSASRAINTEAFF
>TRBV29-1|TRBJ2-1|few|TRBD2
TGCAGCGCCGCTGTGGGAGGGGTACATGAGCAGTTCTTC
CSAAVGGVHEQFF
>TRBV6-5|TRBJ1-1|few|NA
TGTGCCAGCAGTTCCCCAACCCTCAGGGATACTGAAGCTTTCTTT
CASSSPTLRDTEAFF
>TRBV14|TRBJ2-1|NA|NA
TGTGCCAGCAGCCACGGAGCTCGGGGCGAGCAGTTCTTC
CASSHGARGEQFF
>TRBV28|TRBJ2-3|few|TRBD2
TGTGCCAGCAGATTGACTAGCGGGAGGGTGTATACGCAGTATTTT
CASRLTSGRVYTQYF
>TRBV27|TRBJ2-7|few|TRBD2
TGTGCCAGCGGTCCGTTGCGGGAGAGCTACGAGCAGTACTTC
CASGPLRESYEQYF
>TRBV11-2|TRBJ1-2|few|TRBD1
TGTGCCAGCAGCTCAGACAGGGATGCTGGCTACACCTTC
CASSSDRDAGYTF
>TRBV27|TRBJ1-5|few|NA
TGTGCCAGCAGGCGGGGGACGATCGAGGGTCAGCCCCAGCATTTT
CASRRGTIEGQPQHF
>TRBV20-1|TRBJ2-7|NA|NA
TGCAGTGCTAGAGACCGAATGGTTGGGGCATTTTGGGAGCAGTACTTC
CSARDRMVGAFWEQYF
>TRBV23-1|TRBJ2-6|NA|NA
TGCGCCAGCAGTCTTCGGAGGTGGCGGGGCTCTGGGGCCAACGTCCTGACTTTC
CASSLRRWRGSGANVLTF